Sequencing of this TCR beta chain was carried out in a study of CD8 T cells in ankylosing spondylitis. Broader study findings: Reports say disease-linked clones showed up significantly more in matched ankylosing spondylitis synovial fluid.

This CDR3 comprises 18 residues. TCRdb called the 5' RACE reads again in MiXCR, with one record for every CDR3 protein. The table shows fewer than 200,000 distinct CDR3 sequences, with about 20% occurring only once. Note on this clonotype: The antigen is undetermined.

The sample comprised blood, either unsorted or a sorted T cell fraction (not recorded which). The clonotype was recovered from a male donor under 30 with ankylosing spondylitis or in good health (not recorded which). The V and J genes are TRBV12-2 and TRBJ1-1. TRBV12-2 is described as a pseudogene. CDR3 protein: CASRLAGGLYNLRTEAFF. In DNA form, the CDR3 reads TGTGCAAGTCGCTTAGCGGGCGGGCTTTACAACTTGCGGACTGAAGCTTTCTTT.